This T cell receptor beta chain was found in a study of blood T cell repertoires in COVID-19. The V and J ends lost 4 bases and 9 bases, in that order; junction bases with no gene match: 9. Per germline, CDR1 MGHRA and CDR2 YSYEKL. The CDR3 runs to 14 residues. Method: immunoSEQ multiplex PCR; TCRdb's copy keeps in-frame clones and lacks some. The repertoire consists of a few hundred thousand clones, with 70% to 90% occurring once and the leading ten covering less than 3%. The sequenced sample was peripheral blood. The rearrangement joins TRBV4-1 to TRBJ1-5; TRBD1 aligns across 7 bases. This receptor was identified in a woman in her twenties or thirties with active or convalescent COVID-19. In DNA form, the CDR3 reads TGCGCCAGCAGCCCTTCCGGGACAGTTTCGCCCCAGCATTTT. Protein: CASSPSGTVSPQHF.